The clone carrying this T cell receptor beta chain turned up a few times. Its antigen remains unknown. The data stem from a study of T cells after yellow fever vaccination. Whole-study context: SMART-Seq v4 Ultra Low Input handled preparation of low-cell-number fractions.

A single record per CDR3 protein comes from TCRdb applying MiXCR to the 5' RACE reads. The table shows about 300,000 distinct CDR3 sequences, with roughly 8.7% occurring only once. Findings and caveats of the study: Post-booster repertoires again held most primary-vaccination clones (approximately 96% CD4, 88% CD8). Clonotypes found in both CD4 and CD8 compartments made up a small share.

V dropped 6 bases and J dropped 0 bases, with 14 bases sitting between them. There are 15 residues in the CDR3. CDR1 is SGHDN and CDR2 is FVKESK in the germline V gene. The chain links TRBV14 to TRBJ1-1, with D tentatively TRBD1 (5 bases). The source material was CD4+ T cells sorted from PBMCs, sampled 5 days after the yellow fever booster vaccination. The TCR sequence derives from a man aged 18 to 29 who received the YFV17D yellow fever vaccine. This chain's CDR3 is CASSRAGPLNTEAFF. The CDR3 region has the DNA TGTGCCAGCAGTAGGGCAGGGCCACTGAACACTGAAGCTTTCTTT.